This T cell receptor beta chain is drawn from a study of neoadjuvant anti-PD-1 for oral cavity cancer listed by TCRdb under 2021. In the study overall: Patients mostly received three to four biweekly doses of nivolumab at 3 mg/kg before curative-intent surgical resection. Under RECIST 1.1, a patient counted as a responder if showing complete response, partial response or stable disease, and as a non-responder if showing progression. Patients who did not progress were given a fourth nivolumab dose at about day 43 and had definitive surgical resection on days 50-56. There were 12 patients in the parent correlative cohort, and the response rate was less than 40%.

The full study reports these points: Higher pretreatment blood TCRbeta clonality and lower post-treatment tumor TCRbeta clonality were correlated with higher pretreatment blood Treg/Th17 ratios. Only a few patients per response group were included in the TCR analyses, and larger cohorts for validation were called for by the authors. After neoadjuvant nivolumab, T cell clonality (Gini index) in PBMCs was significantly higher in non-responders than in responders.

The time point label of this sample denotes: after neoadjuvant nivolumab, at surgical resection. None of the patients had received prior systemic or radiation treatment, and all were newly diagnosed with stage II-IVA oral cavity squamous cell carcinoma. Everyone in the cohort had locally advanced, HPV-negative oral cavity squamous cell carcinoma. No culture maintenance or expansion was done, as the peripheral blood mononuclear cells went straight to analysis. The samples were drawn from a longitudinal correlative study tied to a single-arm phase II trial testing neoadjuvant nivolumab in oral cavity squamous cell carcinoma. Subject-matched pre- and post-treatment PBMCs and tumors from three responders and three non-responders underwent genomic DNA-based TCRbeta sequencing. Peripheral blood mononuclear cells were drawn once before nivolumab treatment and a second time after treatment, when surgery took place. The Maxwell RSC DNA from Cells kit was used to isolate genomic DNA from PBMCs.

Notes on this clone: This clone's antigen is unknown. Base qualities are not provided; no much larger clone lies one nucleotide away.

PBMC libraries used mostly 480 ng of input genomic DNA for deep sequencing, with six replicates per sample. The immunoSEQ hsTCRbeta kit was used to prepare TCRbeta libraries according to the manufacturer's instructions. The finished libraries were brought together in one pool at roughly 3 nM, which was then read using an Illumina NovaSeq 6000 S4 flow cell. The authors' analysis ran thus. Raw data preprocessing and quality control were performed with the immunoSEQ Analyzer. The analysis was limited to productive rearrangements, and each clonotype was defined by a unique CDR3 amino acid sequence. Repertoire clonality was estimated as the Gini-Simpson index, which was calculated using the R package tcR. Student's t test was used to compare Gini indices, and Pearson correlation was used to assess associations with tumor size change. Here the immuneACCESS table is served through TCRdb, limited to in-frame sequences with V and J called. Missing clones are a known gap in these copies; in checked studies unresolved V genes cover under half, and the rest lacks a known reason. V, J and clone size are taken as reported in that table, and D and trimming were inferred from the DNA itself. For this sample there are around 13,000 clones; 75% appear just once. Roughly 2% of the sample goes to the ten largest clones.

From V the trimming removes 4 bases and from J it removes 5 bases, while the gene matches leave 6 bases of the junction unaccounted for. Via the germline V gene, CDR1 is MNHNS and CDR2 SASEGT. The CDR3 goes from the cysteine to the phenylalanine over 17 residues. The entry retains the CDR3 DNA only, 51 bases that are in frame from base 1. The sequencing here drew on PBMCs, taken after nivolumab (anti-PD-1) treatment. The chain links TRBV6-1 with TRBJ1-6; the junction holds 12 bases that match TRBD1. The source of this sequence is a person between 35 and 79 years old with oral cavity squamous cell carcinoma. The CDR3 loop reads CASSVGTGGGNNSPLHF. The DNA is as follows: TGTGCCAGCAGTGTCGGGACAGGGGGCGGGAATAATTCACCCCTCCACTTT.